This T cell receptor (beta chain) was sequenced for a study of shared clonotypes between healthy human individuals. Study-wide context: The study used three CD4 naive, three CD4 memory, two CD8 naive and one CD8 memory plate per donor.

Every subset's genomic DNA went evenly onto several immunoSEQ plates. The table came from immunoSEQ multiplex PCR; TCRdb's copy has only in-frame clones and leaves some out. The sample contains a few million clones, 90% to 95% of which appear only once. V lost 4 bases to trimming and J lost 3 bases; unmatched junction nucleotides: 5. Per germline, CDR1 SGHRS and CDR2 YFSETQ. This CDR3 has 16 amino acids. The sample consisted of naive CD4+ T cells sorted from blood. Subset given: CD45RA+ positively selected. The rearrangement uses TRBV5-1 and TRBJ2-2; 11 bases align to TRBD1. The sequence came from a man aged 18-30 years in good health. The CDR3 region is CASSPPGQGDTGELFF. The CDR3 nucleotides are TGCGCCAGCAGCCCCCCGGGACAGGGGGACACCGGGGAGCTGTTTTTT.